The subject of this entry is one T cell receptor (beta chain). This clonotype was counted a few times. This clone's antigen is unknown. Nothing much larger sits one base from this clone, and base qualities are not available. The sample was run on an Illumina HiSeq 1500. The public sequencing data were trimmed at Q25 with fastp and processed into clonotypes with MiXCR by TCRdb, which kept only in-frame beta chains. Rows are combined by CDR3 protein, so each entry shows the most common genes and DNA. The sample profile shows about 830,000 distinct CDR3 sequences; approximately 29% of them were found once. The ten top clones hold 9.5% to 15% of the sample. These data come from a study of T cell repertoires in cytomegalovirus infection (dated by TCRdb to about 2019). Describing the broader study: Alongside well-studied HLA-B-restricted epitopes, the peptide stimulations were aimed at recently identified HLA-C-restricted CMV epitopes, whose presentation resists viral immunomodulation. Donor HLA type was relevant to the analysis, because carriage of CMV infection together with the matching HLA type was indicated by public TCR beta signatures.

According to the study, the label for this sample's treatment or condition signals: in vitro stimulation with specific CMV peptide epitopes to enrich CMV-specific T cells. V is pared back by 3 bases and J by 7 bases, with 13 bases lying between the germline termini. As encoded in the germline V gene, CDR1 is SGHDN while CDR2 is FVKESK. The CDR3 covers 14 residues, taking in both the cysteine and the phenylalanine. Only CDR3 DNA is held: 42 bases, read in frame from base 1. Study-wide conclusions, independent of this receptor: In both this cohort and an independent 352-donor cohort, the cumulative frequency of public TCR beta family members distinguished carriers of CMV infection plus the relevant HLA type. In the ex vivo response, HLA-C-restricted CMV-specific TCR beta clonotypes were dominant, and in two of eight donors the single most frequent clonotype came from this HLA-C-restricted group.

The receptor was derived from a human donor in good health (CMV status not recorded). Some clones in this sample may be carry-over from other donors' samples. Recombination joined TRBV14 with TRBJ2-1; a tentative D call is TRBD2 (6 bases match). The sample consisted of cultured CD8+ T cells from PBMCs, taken from culture after CMV antigen stimulation. The CDR3 reads as follows: CASSHFTSWNEQFF. The DNA reads as follows: TGTGCCAGCAGCCATTTTACTAGCTGGAATGAGCAGTTCTTC.